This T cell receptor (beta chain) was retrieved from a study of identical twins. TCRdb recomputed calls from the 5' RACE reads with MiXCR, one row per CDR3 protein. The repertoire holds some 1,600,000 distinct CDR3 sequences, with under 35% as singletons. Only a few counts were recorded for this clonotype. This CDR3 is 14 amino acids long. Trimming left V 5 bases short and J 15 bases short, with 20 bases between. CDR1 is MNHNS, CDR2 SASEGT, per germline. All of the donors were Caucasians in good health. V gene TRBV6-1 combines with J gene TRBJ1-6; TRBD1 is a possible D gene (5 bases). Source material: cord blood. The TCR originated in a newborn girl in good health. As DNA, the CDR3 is TGTGCCAGCAGTACCGGGACGAGGATAGTTAACCTCCACTTT. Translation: CASSTGTRIVNLHF.